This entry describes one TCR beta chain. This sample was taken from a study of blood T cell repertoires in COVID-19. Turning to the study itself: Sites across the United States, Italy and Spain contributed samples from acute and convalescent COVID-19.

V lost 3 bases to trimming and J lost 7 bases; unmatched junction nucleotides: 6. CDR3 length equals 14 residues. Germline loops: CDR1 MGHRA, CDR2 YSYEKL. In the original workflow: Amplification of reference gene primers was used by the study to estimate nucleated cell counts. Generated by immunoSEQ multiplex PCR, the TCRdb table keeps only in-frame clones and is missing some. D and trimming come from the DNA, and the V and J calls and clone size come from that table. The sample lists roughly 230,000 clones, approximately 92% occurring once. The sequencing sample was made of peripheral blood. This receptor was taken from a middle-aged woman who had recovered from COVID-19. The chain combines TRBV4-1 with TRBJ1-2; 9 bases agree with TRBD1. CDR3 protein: CASSHGQGTVGYTF. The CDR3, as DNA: TGCGCCAGCAGCCACGGACAGGGGACTGTTGGCTACACCTTC.